The 31 T cell receptor beta chains in this list originate from one sample, sequenced in a study of blood T cell repertoires in COVID-19. Libraries were prepared by immunoSEQ multiplex PCR; TCRdb keeps only in-frame clonotypes and omits some of them. Of over 20,000 clones listed, more than 65% are singletons. The sample consisted of peripheral blood. These TCRs come from a man aged 50 to 60 with active or convalescent COVID-19.

This clone showed up just once. The chain joins TRBV4-1 to TRBJ1-5, with D possibly TRBD1 on 5 matching bases. Trimming shortened V by 3 bases and J by 10 bases, and 19 bases separated the two germline ends. The CDR3 is made up of 15 amino acids. CDR1 and CDR2 (germline): MGHRA, YSYEKL. This CDR3 is CASSQAVFAGGPQHF. The CDR3 region has the DNA TGCGCCAGCAGCCAGGCCGTGTTTGCCGGGGGACCCCAGCATTTT.

DNA of the CDR3: TGCAGCGTTGAGGAACAGCAAGACAATGAGCAGTTCTTC. Translated: CSVEEQQDNEQFF. The chain couples TRBV29-1 to TRBJ2-1, with unresolved D. Germline CDR1 reads SQVTM; CDR2 reads ANQGSEA. Trimming removed 3 bases at V and 5 bases at J, with 11 bases between. CDR3 length equals 13 residues.

The chain joins TRBV4-2 to TRBJ2-1, with 8 bases that match TRBD2. Germline CDR1 and CDR2: LGHNA and YNFKEQ. The CDR3 length is 14 residues. Trimming took 1 base from V and 8 from J; bases not matched to a gene: 4. CDR3 nucleotide sequence: TGTGCCAGCAGCCAAGGACTAGCGTCGTATGAGCAGTTCTTC. Translating it yields CASSQGLASYEQFF.

This clone was seen a handful of times. V and J are TRBV7-9 and TRBJ2-1, with a tentative D call TRBD2 (6 bases). Germline CDR1 SEHNR, CDR2 FQNEAQ (reference sequence). Trimming pared 1 base from V and 7 bases from J, leaving 14 bases between. The CDR3 is 15 amino acids. The CDR3 spells CASSLEAGRLNEQFF. The DNA of the CDR3 is TGTGCCAGCAGCTTAGAGGCAGGGAGGTTAAATGAGCAGTTCTTC. Full variable domain (remainder filled in from reference TRBV7-9 and TRBJ2-1): DTGVSQNPRHKITKRGQNVTFRCDPISEHNRLYWYRQTLGQGPEFLTYFQNEAQLEKSRLLSDRFSAERPKGSFSTLEIQRTEQGDSAMYLCASSLEAGRLNEQFFGPGTRLTVL.

The V call is TRBV5-6, the J call TRBJ2-7; 8 positions agree with TRBD2. The CDR3 spans 18 residues. CDR1 and CDR2 from the germline V gene are SGHDT and YYEEEE. Losses at the gene ends were 3 bases for V and 6 bases for J; bases not matched to a gene: 20. CDR3 protein: CASSSEREPVWGSPEQYF. The CDR3 nucleotides read TGTGCCAGCAGCTCCGAGCGGGAGCCGGTGTGGGGGTCCCCCGAGCAGTACTTC.

This chain uses TRBV4-2 with TRBJ1-2; D is perhaps TRBD1 (6 bases). Germline CDR1 and CDR2: LGHNA and YNFKEQ. The CDR3 has 13 residues. The ends were cut back, 6 bases at V and 4 bases at J, with 12 bases in the middle. CDR3 in DNA: TGTGCCAGCAGTTTCGACAGGCTCTATGGCTACACCTTC. This translates into CASSFDRLYGYTF.

The V and J genes are TRBV27 and TRBJ1-2; D unresolved. The V and J ends lost 8 bases and 5 bases respectively, with 9 bases between them. The CDR3 covers 11 residues. Germline loops: CDR1 MNHEY, CDR2 SMNVEV (reference sequence). The CDR3 is CASPPGYGYTF. CDR3 nucleotide sequence: TGTGCCAGCCCCCCGGGTTATGGCTACACCTTC.

The chain's CDR3 is CASSLLSTTLVREQYF. The CDR3 coding sequence is TGTGCCAGCAGTTTATTATCTACTACGTTAGTGAGGGAGCAGTACTTC. J is TRBJ2-7 and V is TRBV27; D gene uncertain. V lost 1 base to trimming and J lost 7 bases, with 20 bases between them. Looked up from germline, CDR1 is MNHEY and CDR2 is SMNVEV (reference sequence). The CDR3 has 16 residues.

This sequence joins TRBV2 and TRBJ1-3, with TRBD1 identical over 9 bases. Trimming at V came to 5 bases and at J to 5 bases, leaving 4 bases not matched to a gene. The CDR3 totals 14 residues. In germline, CDR1 is SNHLY, CDR2 FYNNEI. The CDR3 nucleotides are TGTGCCAGCAGTTGGACAGGGGATAGAAACACCATATATTTT. Translated: CASSWTGDRNTIYF.

This chain joins TRBV6-5 and TRBJ1-6; 7 nucleotides match TRBD1. The CDR3 covers 13 residues. Trimming removed 11 bases from V and 6 bases from J; junction bases left unmatched: 7. CDR1 is MNHEY and CDR2 is SVGAGI in the germline V gene. In DNA form, the CDR3 reads TGTGCCGTGCAGGGGGATCTTAATTCACCCCTCCACTTT. Its translation is CAVQGDLNSPLHF.

The chain is built from TRBV18 and TRBJ2-1; possibly TRBD1 for D (6 bases). This CDR3 has 14 amino acids. Trimming stripped 3 bases from V and 7 bases from J, with 13 bases between. CDR1 and CDR2 from the germline V gene are KGHSH and LQKENI. The CDR3 nucleotides read TGTGCCAGCTCACCCCAACAGGGAAGGAATGAGCAGTTCTTC. This encodes CASSPQQGRNEQFF.

This clone has at least ten counts. The chain has TRBV7-9 and TRBJ2-3, with D uncertain. V was pared by 5 bases and J by 0 bases, with 3 bases between. Germline CDR1 and CDR2: SEHNR and FQNEAQ (reference sequence). CDR3 length: 12 amino acids. The CDR3 loop reads CASSLSTDTQYF. CDR3 coding DNA: TGTGCCAGCAGCCTTAGCACAGATACGCAGTATTTT.

This chain connects TRBV28 to TRBJ2-7, with D possibly TRBD2 on 6 matching bases. The CDR3 is made up of 14 amino acids. The germline gives CDR1 MDHEN, CDR2 SYDVKM. Deletions cut 4 bases from V and 6 bases from J, with 16 bases between. This chain's CDR3 is CASSSPDRGGEQYF. The CDR3 nucleotides are TGTGCCAGCAGTTCCCCGGATAGGGGAGGCGAGCAGTACTTC.

This clone was recorded only once. The chain employs TRBV9 and TRBJ2-6; 7 bases fit TRBD2. Unmatched junction bases numbered 8, after V lost 1 base and J lost 4 bases. The CDR3 runs to 17 residues. In germline, CDR1 is SGDLS, CDR2 YYNGEE. CDR3 in DNA: TGTGCCAGCAGCGTACTTGCGGGAGTGGGAGGGGCCAACGTCCTGACTTTC. Its protein is CASSVLAGVGGANVLTF.

The genes are TRBV19 and TRBJ1-1; TRBD1 matches at 7 bases. The ends lost 7 bases at V and 1 base at J; junction bases unmatched: 6. Looked up from germline, CDR1 is LNHDA and CDR2 is SQIVND (reference sequence). This CDR3 comprises 14 residues. CDR3 protein: CASMVGTENTEAFF. CDR3 coding DNA: TGTGCCAGTATGGTAGGGACAGAGAACACTGAAGCTTTCTTT.

In regard to this clone: The same CDR3 also results from other DNA sequences found in this sample. This chain uses TRBV3-1 (or the pseudogene TRBV3-2) with TRBJ1-1; D is ambiguous. This CDR3 is built from 13 residues. Trimming removed 1 base from V and 5 bases from J, with 8 bases in between. Germline assignment: CDR1 LGHDT and CDR2 YNNKEL (reference sequence). CDR3 sequence: CASSQVEGTEAFF. Written as DNA, the CDR3 is TGTGCCAGCAGCCAAGTCGAGGGAACTGAAGCTTTCTTT.

The J gene is TRBJ2-1, the V gene TRBV5-5; 7 bases map to TRBD2. Germline V gene lookup returns CDR1 SGHKS and CDR2 YYEKEE (reference sequence). V was pared by 2 bases and J by 5 bases, with 7 bases of the junction left unmatched. There are 15 residues in the CDR3. Here the CDR3 reads CASSFKRGLNNEQFF. The CDR3 bases are TGTGCCAGCAGCTTCAAGCGGGGTTTGAACAATGAGCAGTTCTTC.

V gene TRBV19 combines with J gene TRBJ2-7; 11 bases match TRBD1. Germline CDR1 reads LNHDA; CDR2 reads SQIVND (reference sequence). The CDR3 runs 15 residues. The trim removed 5 bases at V and 3 bases at J, leaving 6 bases unmatched. The CDR3 loop reads CASSSPGTGGYEQYF. The CDR3 DNA reads TGTGCCAGTAGTTCACCCGGGACAGGGGGCTACGAGCAGTACTTC. Full variable domain (missing parts from reference TRBV19 and TRBJ2-7): DGGITQSPKYLFRKEGQNVTLSCEQNLNHDAMYWYRQDPGQGLRLIYYSQIVNDFQKGDIAEGYSVSREKKESFPLTVTSAQKNPTAFYLCASSSPGTGGYEQYFGPGTRLTVT.

V gene TRBV28 combines with J gene TRBJ1-4, with 7 positions matching TRBD1. CDR3 size: 12 residues. Germline V gives CDR1 MDHEN, CDR2 SYDVKM. V trimming: 2 bases; J trimming: 11 bases; junction bases outside the gene matches: 2. In DNA, the CDR3 is TGTGCCAGCAGTTTAACGGGACAGAAACTGTTTTTT. Its translation is CASSLTGQKLFF.

The rearrangement joins TRBV24-1 to TRBJ2-5; 8 bases match TRBD2. Germline V gene lookup returns CDR1 KGHDR and CDR2 SFDVKD. The CDR3 runs 16 residues. V trimming: 4 bases; J trimming: 5 bases; junction bases outside the gene matches: 11. CDR3 in DNA: TGTGCCACCAGTGAACCTCTCATAGCGGGGCTGGAGACCCAGTACTTC. Translated: CATSEPLIAGLETQYF.

The V gene is TRBV25-1, the J gene TRBJ1-4, with 8 nucleotides matching TRBD1. V lost 8 bases and J lost 6; bases outside the gene matches: 11. Germline V gives CDR1 MGHDK, CDR2 SYGVNS. The CDR3 has 15 residues. The CDR3 DNA follows: TGTGCCAGCTCGGGACAGGTGATGTGGGATGAAAAACTGTTTTTT. It yields the protein CASSGQVMWDEKLFF.

The V call is TRBV30, the J call TRBJ1-1; no clear D gene. Trimming removed 1 base at V and 11 bases at J, with 17 bases between. CDR3 length: 13 amino acids. Germline assignment: CDR1 GTSNPN and CDR2 SVGIG (reference sequence). CDR3 sequence: CAWSDRVFSRAFF. The CDR3 region has the DNA TGTGCCTGGAGTGATAGAGTTTTTTCGAGGGCTTTCTTT.

This chain uses TRBV6-6 with TRBJ2-7; D possibly corresponds to TRBD2 (7 bases). Germline lookup yields CDR1 MNHNY and CDR2 SVGAGI (reference sequence). The CDR3 covers 15 residues. Trimming pared 5 bases from V and 2 bases from J, leaving 16 bases between. CDR3 region: CASSTNRGDTYEQYF. DNA for the CDR3: TGTGCCAGCAGTACGAATCGGGGGGACACCTACGAGCAGTACTTC.

The chain has TRBV5-1 and TRBJ2-5; 7 positions agree with TRBD2. After removal of 4 bases from V and 5 bases from J, the junction contained 11 bases not matched to a gene. CDR3 length: 15 amino acids. CDR1 and CDR2 from the germline V gene are SGHRS and YFSETQ. The CDR3 nucleotides read TGCGCCAGCAGCGTGGCATCCCGGGGGGTGGAGACCCAGTACTTC. Translated, it gives CASSVASRGVETQYF.

The table lists this clone with a few counts. The chain is built from TRBV11-3 and TRBJ2-7; 7 bases line up with TRBD1. Germline V gives CDR1 SGHNT, CDR2 YENEEA. V gave up 3 bases and J gave up 2 bases; unmatched junction bases: 4. The CDR3 extends over 14 amino acids. CDR3 sequence: CASSFGQATYEQYF. The CDR3 nucleotides read TGTGCCAGCAGCTTTGGACAGGCCACCTACGAGCAGTACTTC.

The chain has TRBV5-1 and TRBJ2-1; 11 bases are shared with TRBD1. The V and J ends lost 5 bases and 7 bases, in that order; junction bases with no gene match: 5. The CDR3 has 14 residues. The germline CDR1 and CDR2 sequences are SGHRS and YFSETQ. CDR3 nucleotide sequence: TGCGCCAGCAGACGGACAGGGGGCCTAAATGAGCAGTTCTTC. It specifies CASRRTGGLNEQFF.

This chain uses TRBV9 with TRBJ2-1, with 7 positions matching TRBD2. The germline V gene has CDR1 SGDLS and CDR2 YYNGEE. V shed 4 bases, J shed 4 bases, and the junction held 5 bases outside the gene matches. This CDR3 has 14 amino acids. The CDR3 DNA follows: TGTGCCAGCAGCCCCCGGGACTATTACAATGAGCAGTTCTTC. It specifies CASSPRDYYNEQFF.

The V call is TRBV19, the J call TRBJ2-7; 8 bases line up with TRBD1. The CDR3 is made up of 12 amino acids. V shed 6 bases and J 6 bases; nucleotides not matched to a gene: 4. The germline V gene has CDR1 LNHDA and CDR2 SQIVND (reference sequence). This CDR3 is CASRTGAGEQYF. DNA of the CDR3: TGTGCCAGTAGGACAGGGGCGGGCGAGCAGTACTTC.

This clone was observed a single time. The chain has TRBV18 and TRBJ1-3; possibly TRBD1 for D (6 bases). The germline CDR1 and CDR2 sequences are KGHSH and LQKENI. Trimming stripped 2 bases from V and 7 bases from J, with 15 bases between. This CDR3 region has 15 residues. CDR3 coding DNA: TGTGCCAGCTCACCATTGAAGGGCCAGGGGAACACCATATATTTT. Translated, it gives CASSPLKGQGNTIYF.

This clone was detected a few times. The rearrangement uses TRBV11-3 and TRBJ2-4, with D perhaps matching TRBD1 (6 bases). Germline V gene data show CDR1 as SGHNT and CDR2 as YENEEA. The CDR3 is made up of 14 amino acids. Trimming cost V 4 bases and J 3 bases, with 10 bases left between them. The CDR3 sequence: CASSSRDNKNIQYF. Written as DNA, the CDR3 is TGTGCCAGCAGCTCCAGGGACAACAAAAACATTCAGTACTTC.

This clone came up once. The gene calls are TRBV29-1 and TRBJ2-3; maybe TRBD2 (6 bases). The CDR3 totals 15 residues. Trimming took 3 bases from V and 2 from J, leaving 15 bases between them. Germline CDR1 is SQVTM and CDR2 is ANQGSEA. CDR3 amino acids: CSVDSGERNTDTQYF. DNA for the CDR3: TGCAGCGTTGACTCGGGGGAAAGGAACACAGATACGCAGTATTTT.